These 31 T cell receptor beta chains originate from one sample sequenced in a study of radiotherapy plus CTLA-4 blockade in lung cancer. Sequencing used immunoSEQ multiplex PCR; TCRdb keeps in-frame clones, though not all of them. The sample contains about 110,000 clones, roughly 84% of which appear only once. The material was peripheral blood, obtained from a patient treated with radiotherapy plus ipilimumab. These receptors all stem from a human donor with non-small cell lung cancer that progressed on radiotherapy plus ipilimumab. Some clones in this sample may be carry-over from other donors' samples.

This rearrangement joins TRBV5-5 to TRBJ1-3; D ambiguous. CDR1 and CDR2 from the germline V gene are SGHKS and YYEKEE (reference sequence). This CDR3 region has 15 residues. V was trimmed by 5 bases and J by 0 bases, leaving 12 bases between them. The CDR3: CASSLGPASGNTIYF. CDR3 nucleotides: TGTGCCAGCAGTCTTGGGCCCGCCTCTGGAAACACCATATATTTT.

Here the CDR3 reads CASRVGQGWIVNTEAFF. As DNA, the CDR3 is TGTGCCAGTAGAGTTGGACAGGGTTGGATTGTCAACACTGAAGCTTTCTTT. The chain is built from TRBV19 and TRBJ1-1; TRBD1 matches at 8 bases. The V gene's germline CDR1 is LNHDA and CDR2 SQIVND (reference sequence). Trimming took 6 bases from V and 2 from J; bases not matched to a gene: 14. The CDR3 runs 17 residues.

CDR3 DNA: TGTGCCAGCAGTCCGAGACAGGGAGAAGCTTTCTTT. This sequence encodes CASSPRQGEAFF. V usage is TRBV6-5 and J usage is TRBJ1-1; 7 bases map to TRBD1. The CDR3 is 12 residues long. Germline CDR1 is MNHEY and CDR2 is SVGAGI. Trimming cost V 5 bases and J 8 bases; bases outside gene matches: 5.

The chain links TRBV6-5 to TRBJ1-2; no definite D call. V lost 6 bases and J lost 3, with 14 bases in between. The CDR3 is 14 amino acids. Germline V gene lookup returns CDR1 MNHEY and CDR2 SVGAGI. CDR3 loop: CASRSRTGDYGYTF. The DNA of the CDR3 is TGTGCCAGCAGGTCCCGCACCGGGGACTATGGCTACACCTTC.

This clone is a singleton in its sample. V gene TRBV7-2 combines with J gene TRBJ1-5; D is perhaps TRBD1 (5 bases). Germline-derived CDR1 and CDR2 are SGHTA and FQGNSA. Trimming cost V 0 bases and J 3 bases, with 9 bases left between them. The CDR3 contains 15 residues. CDR3 loop: CASSLAWGYNQPQHF. The CDR3 DNA follows: TGTGCCAGCAGCTTAGCATGGGGGTACAATCAGCCCCAGCATTTT.

This clone was detected a few times. The genes are TRBV7-8 and TRBJ1-6; 7 positions agree with TRBD1. J lost 5 bases, V lost 9 bases, and 7 bases had no gene match. Germline V lookup: CDR1 SGHVS, CDR2 FQNEAQ. The CDR3 loop spans 14 amino acids. The CDR3 sequence is CASRTGQHNSPLHF. CDR3 nucleotides: TGTGCCAGTCGGACGGGACAGCATAATTCACCCCTCCACTTT.

The rearrangement uses TRBV15 and TRBJ2-2; D is perhaps TRBD1 (7 bases). Trimming stripped 4 bases from V and 6 bases from J, with 15 bases between. Germline CDR1 LNHNV, CDR2 YYDKDF (reference sequence). CDR3 size: 15 residues. The CDR3 is CATSTYTGDSGELFF. CDR3 nucleotide sequence: TGTGCCACCAGCACTTACACAGGGGACTCCGGGGAGCTGTTTTTT.

This chain joins TRBV25-1 and TRBJ1-4, with 11 bases fitting TRBD1. The germline V gene encodes CDR1 MGHDK and CDR2 SYGVNS. The CDR3 totals 15 residues. The J segment lost 7 bases and the V segment lost 3 bases, leaving 4 bases of the junction unmatched. The CDR3 here is CASSDVGTGGEKLFF. For the CDR3, the DNA is TGTGCCAGCAGTGACGTCGGGACAGGGGGTGAAAAACTGTTTTTT.

The rearrangement uses TRBV10-3 and TRBJ2-5; 11 nucleotides align to TRBD2. This CDR3 has 18 amino acids. The trim removed 0 bases at V and 3 bases at J, leaving 9 bases unmatched. The germline gives CDR1 ENHRY, CDR2 SYGVKD. The CDR3 sequence: CAISESGASGGNKETQYF. Written as DNA, the CDR3 is TGTGCCATCAGTGAGTCGGGGGCTAGCGGGGGGAACAAAGAGACCCAGTACTTC.

The gene calls are TRBV19 and TRBJ1-4, with a possible D match to TRBD1 (5 bases). The CDR3 extends over 15 amino acids. Trimming removed 3 bases at V and 4 bases at J, with 12 bases between. CDR1 LNHDA and CDR2 SQIVND come from the germline V gene (reference sequence). CDR3 nucleotides: TGTGCCAGTAGTATGCGGCAGGGCTTTAATGAAAAACTGTTTTTT. Protein: CASSMRQGFNEKLFF.

The chain is built from TRBV19 and TRBJ1-2, with D maybe TRBD1 (5 bases). Looked up from germline, CDR1 is LNHDA and CDR2 is SQIVND (reference sequence). This CDR3 has 16 residues. Deletions cut 6 bases from V and 8 bases from J, with 25 bases between. In DNA form, the CDR3 reads TGTGCCAGTAGATCAACGGCACGGGCAGGGTCGGGGGGCTACACCTTC. Residues: CASRSTARAGSGGYTF. Full variable domain (rest looked up from reference TRBV19 and TRBJ1-2): DGGITQSPKYLFRKEGQNVTLSCEQNLNHDAMYWYRQDPGQGLRLIYYSQIVNDFQKGDIAEGYSVSREKKESFPLTVTSAQKNPTAFYLCASRSTARAGSGGYTFGSGTRLTVV.

This clone was seen more than once but under ten times. The genes are TRBV7-2 and TRBJ2-6; the D gene could be TRBD1 or TRBD2 (5 bases each). The CDR3 is 19 residues long. With 1 base removed from V and 2 bases from J, the gap between germline ends came to 18 bases. Germline CDR1 is SGHTA and CDR2 is FQGNSA. In DNA form, the CDR3 reads TGTGCCAGCAGCTTAGGACGGGGCAGGGTTAGGACTGGGGCCAACGTCCTGACTTTC. Translating it yields CASSLGRGRVRTGANVLTF.

The chain employs TRBV9 and TRBJ1-6; D is unclear. CDR1 is SGDLS and CDR2 is YYNGEE in the germline V gene. This CDR3 comprises 15 residues. V lost 0 bases to trimming and J lost 4 bases, with 8 bases between them. The CDR3 nucleotides are TGTGCCAGCAGCGTAGGTGTTCGGTATAATTCACCCCTCCACTTT. It encodes CASSVGVRYNSPLHF.

The chain couples TRBV7-2 to TRBJ1-1, with 7 bases identical to TRBD1. CDR3 length equals 15 residues. V was pared by 5 bases and J by 7 bases, with 13 bases of the junction left unmatched. Looked up from germline, CDR1 is SGHTA and CDR2 is FQGNSA. The CDR3 here is CASSHEGAVIYEAFF. The CDR3 DNA is TGTGCCAGCAGCCACGAGGGGGCAGTGATCTATGAAGCTTTCTTT. The full variable domain, its missing parts supplied by reference TRBV7-2 and TRBJ1-1, is GAGVSQSPSNKVTEKGKDVELRCDPISGHTALYWYRQSLGQGLEFLIYFQGNSAPDKSGLPSDRFSAERTGGSVSTLTIQRTQQEDSAVYLCASSHEGAVIYEAFFGQGTRLTVV.

This sequence joins TRBV27 and TRBJ1-4; D is unresolved. Germline-derived CDR1 and CDR2 are MNHEY and SMNVEV (reference sequence). The length of the CDR3 is 12 residues. Trimming removed 3 bases from V and 7 bases from J, with 6 bases in between. This chain's CDR3 is CASSFWGEKLFF. CDR3 DNA: TGTGCCAGCAGTTTTTGGGGTGAAAAACTGTTTTTT.

J is TRBJ2-5 and V is TRBV15; D perhaps matches TRBD1 (7 bases). CDR1 LNHNV and CDR2 YYDKDF come from the germline V gene (reference sequence). V dropped 0 bases and J dropped 10 bases, with 18 bases sitting between them. The CDR3 runs to 15 residues. The CDR3 DNA is TGTGCCACCAGCAGAGAACGCGGAGGGGGCCCGGTCCAGTACTTC. Residues: CATSRERGGGPVQYF.

This chain connects TRBV23-1 to TRBJ1-3; D not resolved. TRBV23-1 is identified as an open reading frame with a role that is uncertain. The CDR3 consists of 13 residues. The V and J ends lost 4 bases and 8 bases respectively, with 12 bases between them. The CDR3 sequence: CASSLPVGDTIYF. The CDR3, as DNA: TGCGCCAGCAGTCTTCCGGTCGGAGACACCATATATTTT.

This clone was observed once. The chain is built from TRBV11-3 and TRBJ2-3; possible D gene TRBD2, 5 bases. Germline V gives CDR1 SGHNT, CDR2 YENEEA. The CDR3 runs 17 residues. Trimming pared 0 bases from V and 0 bases from J, leaving 13 bases between. The CDR3 region is CASSLDRGRPSTDTQYF. The CDR3 DNA reads as TGTGCCAGCAGCTTAGATCGGGGTAGACCTAGCACAGATACGCAGTATTTT.

The chain carries TRBV18 and TRBJ1-2; D remains ambiguous. Trimming took 4 bases from V and 5 from J, leaving 14 bases between them. The CDR3 sequence is 14 residues long. Germline CDR1 KGHSH, CDR2 LQKENI. CDR3 residues: CASSLTTKPYGYTF. DNA for the CDR3: TGTGCCAGCTCACTCACTACCAAACCTTATGGCTACACCTTC.

The CDR3 DNA sequence: TGTGCCAGCAGCCAAGAATCATCAGGGCACTATGGCTACACCTTC. Its translation is CASSQESSGHYGYTF. The chain uses TRBV4-2 and TRBJ1-2; D possibly corresponds to TRBD1 (5 bases). This CDR3 region has 15 residues. The V and J ends lost 0 bases and 3 bases respectively, with 11 bases between them. CDR1 and CDR2 from the germline V gene are LGHNA and YNFKEQ.

V usage is TRBV10-3 and J usage is TRBJ1-5, with D possibly TRBD1 on 6 matching bases. The CDR3 extends over 13 amino acids. V was shortened by 9 bases and J by 6 bases, with 15 bases between the two germline ends. CDR1 ENHRY and CDR2 SYGVKD come from the germline V gene. The CDR3 bases are TGTGCCATTGCGGCAGGGGTTGTTCAGCCCCAGCATTTT. Translated: CAIAAGVVQPQHF.

V usage is TRBV5-1 and J usage is TRBJ1-1; the D gene is possibly TRBD1 (6 bases). V was pared by 0 bases and J by 10 bases, with 13 bases between. This CDR3 is built from 13 residues. Germline-derived CDR1 and CDR2 are SGHRS and YFSETQ. DNA for the CDR3: TGCGCCAGCAGCTTGGCCGGGGGGGCTGGAGCTTTCTTT. Protein product: CASSLAGGAGAFF.

The genes are TRBV11-2 and TRBJ2-7; TRBD2 agrees at 13 bases. Trimming removed 1 base from V and 2 bases from J; junction bases left unmatched: 5. The CDR3 has 17 residues. Germline lookup yields CDR1 SGHAT and CDR2 FQNNGV. CDR3 residues: CASSLVGGLAGAYEQYF. DNA for the CDR3: TGTGCCAGCAGCTTAGTTGGCGGACTAGCGGGGGCCTACGAGCAGTACTTC.

This chain uses TRBV6-5 with TRBJ2-7; 13 nucleotides align to TRBD2. In germline, CDR1 is MNHEY, CDR2 SVGAGI. V was pared by 5 bases and J by 7 bases, with 5 bases of the junction left unmatched. The CDR3 is 14 residues long. In nucleotides, the CDR3 is TGTGCCAGCAGTCCCACTAGCGGGGGGGCGGAGCAGTACTTC. Translated: CASSPTSGGAEQYF.

The rearrangement joins TRBV6-6 to TRBJ2-1; D may match TRBD1 or TRBD2 (5 bases each). With 6 bases removed from V and 8 bases from J, the gap between germline ends came to 20 bases. Germline loops: CDR1 MNHNY, CDR2 SVGAGI (reference sequence). The CDR3 contains 15 residues. The CDR3, as DNA: TGTGCCAGCAGCTACGGGGACCCCCGGGGTGATGAGCAGTTCTTC. Protein: CASSYGDPRGDEQFF.

V gene TRBV9 combines with J gene TRBJ1-3; 8 nucleotides line up with TRBD1. Germline V CDR1 and CDR2: SGDLS, YYNGEE. The CDR3 runs 13 residues. Trimming at V came to 7 bases and at J to 8 bases, leaving 8 bases not matched to a gene. The CDR3: CASRGQGADTIYF. In DNA form, the CDR3 reads TGTGCCAGCCGTGGTCAGGGGGCGGACACCATATATTTT.

V and J are TRBV5-1 and TRBJ2-3, with 9 nucleotides matching TRBD1. The J segment lost 3 bases and the V segment lost 5 bases, leaving 4 bases of the junction unmatched. This CDR3 has 14 residues. CDR1 and CDR2 (germline): SGHRS, YFSETQ. CDR3: CASRPTGGTDTQYF. Here the CDR3 DNA reads TGCGCCAGCAGACCGACAGGGGGGACAGATACGCAGTATTTT.

This clone was seen only once. For the CDR3, the DNA is TGTGCCAGCAGCGCAAACGACAGGGGTTCCGGGGAGCTGTTTTTT. Translated, it gives CASSANDRGSGELFF. The V and J genes are TRBV7-8 and TRBJ2-2; 8 bases map to TRBD1. CDR1 is SGHVS and CDR2 is FQNEAQ in the germline V gene. This CDR3 has 15 residues. With V trimmed by 5 bases and J by 6 bases, 8 bases remained unmatched.

This clone was seen once. V is TRBV29-1 and J is TRBJ2-3, with 7 bases that match TRBD2. The CDR3 loop spans 13 amino acids. V lost 3 bases, J lost 3 bases, and 3 bases stayed unmatched. In germline, CDR1 is SQVTM, CDR2 ANQGSEA. The CDR3 region has the DNA TGCAGCGTTGATCAGGGAGGGACAGATACGCAGTATTTT. This translates into CSVDQGGTDTQYF.

This chain connects TRBV2 to TRBJ2-5; D perhaps matches TRBD2 (5 bases). Germline CDR1 and CDR2: SNHLY and FYNNEI. V lost 4 bases, J lost 5 bases, and 14 bases lay in between. The CDR3 is made up of 14 amino acids. CDR3 amino acids: CASSVGPPGETQYF. The CDR3 DNA sequence: TGTGCCAGCAGTGTAGGGCCCCCGGGGGAGACCCAGTACTTC.

The CDR3 DNA is TGTGCCATCTCGGACAGGGGAGGTGAAAAACTGTTTTTT. It is translated as CAISDRGGEKLFF. This chain joins TRBV10-3 and TRBJ1-4, with 9 bases matching TRBD1. The V gene end was trimmed by 8 bases and the J gene end by 7 bases; junction bases not matched to a gene: 5. This CDR3 region has 13 residues. Germline V CDR1 and CDR2: ENHRY, SYGVKD.